This T cell receptor beta chain was retrieved from a study of lymphopenia after photon versus proton radiotherapy. Study results and limitations: After lymphocyte nadir, photon-treated repertoires showed oligoclonal expansion, especially CD8+ Temra. Proton therapy kept repertoires fairly stable, unlike photons, which gained effector/memory cells. Post-nadir TCR diversity decline inversely tracked overall survival among those who died. Only patients who died were analyzed for survival; proton advantage is unproven.

With regard to this clone: The antigen is unknown.

Assay used: immunoSEQ multiplex PCR; TCRdb lists only in-frame clones, some missing. This table has about 160,000 clones, around nine tenths appearing once. The material was peripheral blood, obtained from a patient treated with photon-based radiotherapy. This sequence originates from a middle-aged man with gastric cancer.

CDR3 DNA sequence: TGTGCCAGCAGCGTAAAGGGGGGAGAAGTCTACGAGCAGTACTTC. Translated, it gives CASSVKGGEVYEQYF. This chain connects TRBV9 to TRBJ2-7; perhaps D is TRBD1 or TRBD2 (6 bases each). CDR1 and CDR2 from the germline V gene are SGDLS and YYNGEE. V was trimmed by 1 base and J by 3 bases, leaving 14 bases between them. The CDR3 contains 15 residues.